This T cell receptor (beta chain) is drawn from a study of cytomegalovirus exposure and HLA in healthy donors. V lost 5 bases and J lost 4, with 8 bases in between. The CDR3 is made up of 12 amino acids. Germline V gene sequence: CDR1 LNHDA, CDR2 SQIVND (reference sequence). The PCR contained 60 Vbeta and 13 Jbeta primers. In the study's own analysis: In a later analysis, 80 million or so unique TCR beta chains included roughly 11 million shared by two or more donors. This table comes from immunoSEQ multiplex PCR, and its TCRdb copy is limited to in-frame clones, with some not included. D and trimming come from the DNA, and the V and J calls and clone size come from that table. This repertoire shows about 300,000 clones, about nine tenths found once; its top ten account for almost 4%.

The J gene is TRBJ1-2, the V gene TRBV19; D is unresolved. The source is a man in his forties in good health and CMV-seropositive. The sample consisted of PBMCs. The chain's CDR3 is CASSLTPYGYTF. The DNA for the CDR3 is TGTGCCAGTAGTTTGACACCCTATGGCTACACCTTC.